A selection of T cell receptor beta chains follows, all from one sample in a study of blood T cell repertoires in COVID-19. Some clones are missing from TCRdb's copy, which holds only in-frame ones; the method was immunoSEQ multiplex PCR. The sample carries more than 75,000 clones, around 89% recorded once. Material: peripheral blood. The source of these receptors is a woman older than 75 with active COVID-19. CDR3s include the opening cysteine and the closing phenylalanine or tryptophan. Fields, in order: J gene, V gene, D gene, clone size, CDR3 DNA, CDR3 protein. D genes are given only for firm matches. The size entry is marked missing in some rows and otherwise reads once, few, many or a size class.

TRBJ2-5	TRBV5-4	TRBD2	few	TGTGCCAGCAGCCCCAAGAGACTAGCGGAAAAAGAGACCCAGTACTTC	CASSPKRLAEKETQYF
TRBJ2-1	TRBV3-1/TRBV3-2	TRBD2	.	TGTGCCAGCAGCCAAGTTTCTAGCGGACGGGGTGAGCAGTTCTTC	CASSQVSSGRGEQFF
TRBJ2-3	TRBV4-2	TRBD2	.	TGTGCCAGCAGCCTGCAACTAGCGGGAGGGGATACGCAGTATTTT	CASSLQLAGGDTQYF
TRBJ1-2	TRBV7-2	.	.	TGTGCCAGCAGCTTAGCACCAGGGAAGGACTATGGCTACACCTTC	CASSLAPGKDYGYTF
TRBJ2-1	TRBV7-2	.	.	TGTGCCAGCAGCTTACCTATCAATCAGGGTAAGTTCTTC	CASSLPINQGKFF
TRBJ2-5	TRBV5-1	TRBD2	.	TGCGCCAGCAGCTTGGCCGGGACTAGGTCTCTAGAGACCCAGTACTTC	CASSLAGTRSLETQYF
TRBJ1-6	TRBV19	.	.	TGTGCCAGTAGTATGAGGGCCCAGCCAATCTATAATTCACCCCTCCACTTT	CASSMRAQPIYNSPLHF
TRBJ2-1	TRBV28	TRBD2	.	TGTGCCAGCAGCCCTTGGGTAGCGGGAGGGGGTGAGCAGTTCTTC	CASSPWVAGGGEQFF
TRBJ2-2	TRBV11-2	TRBD1	.	TGTGCCAGCCTCGGCAGGGGGCGCACCGGGGAGCTGTTTTTT	CASLGRGRTGELFF
TRBJ2-5	TRBV7-2	TRBD2	.	TGTGCCAGCAGCGGAAGCGGGAGGTACCGCCGAGGGGAGACCCAGTACTTC	CASSGSGRYRRGETQYF
TRBJ2-5	TRBV11-2	TRBD2	.	TGTGCCAGCAGCTTAGATCGGGGGGTAGGGGAGACCCAGTACTTC	CASSLDRGVGETQYF
TRBJ2-1	TRBV21-1	.	.	TGTGCCAGCAGCCTGCAGGGCCGGGACAGGGGGTTTTACAATGAGCAGTTCTTC	CASSLQGRDRGFYNEQFF
TRBJ1-2	TRBV20-1	.	.	TGCAGTGCTAGTGGTTTGGGGGGGACCTATGGCTACACCTTC	CSASGLGGTYGYTF
TRBJ1-3	TRBV9	.	.	TGTGCCAGCAGCGTACTTCGGGAGGGGAACACCATATATTTT	CASSVLREGNTIYF
TRBJ2-1	TRBV18	.	.	TGTGCCAGCTCACCAACCTATGACACCCACAATGAGCAGTTCTTC	CASSPTYDTHNEQFF
TRBJ2-5	TRBV28	TRBD2	.	TGTGCCAGCAGTTTTCTTGGAGCGGGGGTCCAAGAGACCCAGTACTTC	CASSFLGAGVQETQYF
TRBJ1-5	TRBV19	.	.	TGTGCCAGTAGTATTTTCTCGGTGGCGGGCGTTGGGGGGACCCAGCATTTT	CASSIFSVAGVGGTQHF
TRBJ2-1	TRBV5-6	.	.	TGTGCCAGCAGCTTGGCCGCGGCTGTACGGAGGGGTGAGCAGTTCTTC	CASSLAAAVRRGEQFF
TRBJ2-3	TRBV5-5	TRBD2	.	TGTGCCAGCAGCTTGTTGGGACTAGCATCCACAGATACGCAGTATTTT	CASSLLGLASTDTQYF
TRBJ2-2	TRBV2	TRBD1	.	TGTGCCAGCAGTGCAAGGGACAGGGCTTCCGGGGAGCTGTTTTTT	CASSARDRASGELFF
TRBJ1-1	TRBV11-2	.	once	TGTGCCAGCAGCTTAGCCAAGTCAGGGGATGAAGCTTTCTTT	CASSLAKSGDEAFF
TRBJ1-1	TRBV27	TRBD1	.	TGTGCCAGCATTACCCAGGGACAGTCGGACGGGAACACTGAAGCTTTCTTT	CASITQGQSDGNTEAFF
TRBJ1-4	TRBV10-3	.	.	TGTGCCCCCGCGTGTCCTGCTAATGAAAAACTGTTTTTT	CAPACPANEKLFF
TRBJ1-2	TRBV6-5	.	.	TGTGCCAGCACAATAGGCGGCTCCTATGGCTACACCTTC	CASTIGGSYGYTF
TRBJ2-3	TRBV11-3	TRBD1	.	TGTGCCAGCAGCTTATTCTGGACAGGCGGGACAGATACGCAGTATTTT	CASSLFWTGGTDTQYF
TRBJ1-1	TRBV29-1	TRBD1	.	TGCAGCGGGGGACAGGGGGCAACTGAAGCTTTCTTT	CSGGQGATEAFF
TRBJ2-7	TRBV5-6	TRBD1	.	TGTGCCAGCAGCTTAGGGGGCGAATCTAGCGAGCAGTACTTC	CASSLGGESSEQYF
TRBJ2-3	TRBV7-3	.	.	TGTGCCAGCAGCTTCAGGGGTTCCCGCACAGATACGCAGTATTTT	CASSFRGSRTDTQYF
TRBJ2-1	TRBV27	TRBD1	.	TGTGCCAGCCAGGATTCCGGGACAGGGGCCTACAATGAGCAGTTCTTC	CASQDSGTGAYNEQFF
TRBJ1-2	TRBV5-1	.	few	TGCGCCAGCAGCCCCCCGTTACAGGGATATAATGGCTACACCTTC	CASSPPLQGYNGYTF
TRBJ1-1	TRBV28	.	.	TGTGCCAGCAGTTCCCACGGCGGGAGGAACACTGAAGCTTTCTTT	CASSSHGGRNTEAFF
TRBJ2-3	TRBV18	TRBD1	.	TGTGCCAGCTCACCGCGACAGGGGAACACAGATACGCAGTATTTT	CASSPRQGNTDTQYF
TRBJ1-1	TRBV18	.	.	TGTGCCAGCTCCGGGTTTGGAGGCGAGAACACTGAAGCTTTCTTT	CASSGFGGENTEAFF
TRBJ1-4	TRBV9	.	.	TGTGCCAGCAGCGCCCCTCAAGGAGGAGATGAAAAACTGTTTTTT	CASSAPQGGDEKLFF
TRBJ2-3	TRBV7-2	TRBD1	.	TGTGCCAGCAGCTTAAACAGGGGGGTTTCAGATACGCAGTATTTT	CASSLNRGVSDTQYF
TRBJ2-1	TRBV9	TRBD2	few	TGTGCCAGCAGCGTGAGCGGGATCTTATACAATGAGCAGTTCTTC	CASSVSGILYNEQFF
TRBJ1-2	TRBV13	.	.	TGTGCCAGCAGCGCACACAGGGAGGGAGGCTACACCTTC	CASSAHREGGYTF
TRBJ2-7	TRBV11-1	.	.	TGTGCCAGCAGCCCTATCCGACCCGGAGTAGCGAGCGAGCAGTACTTC	CASSPIRPGVASEQYF
TRBJ2-3	TRBV4-2	TRBD2	.	TGTGCCAGCAGCCAAGGGGCTAGCGGGAGCGATACGCAGTATTTT	CASSQGASGSDTQYF
TRBJ2-1	TRBV5-4	.	.	TGTGCCAGCAGCGCATCCGGGACCTACAATGAGCAGTTCTTC	CASSASGTYNEQFF
TRBJ2-7	TRBV7-7	TRBD1	once	TGTGCCAGCAGCTTAGGAGCGGGACAGGGGGCGAACGAGCAGTACTTC	CASSLGAGQGANEQYF
TRBJ2-1	TRBV7-9	TRBD1	.	TGTGCCAGCAGCGTACCGGGACAGTTCAATGAGCAGTTCTTC	CASSVPGQFNEQFF
TRBJ1-6	TRBV9	TRBD1	.	TGTGCCAGCAGCGCTCGACAGGGGGAGACACCCCTCCACTTT	CASSARQGETPLHF
TRBJ2-3	TRBV5-6	TRBD2	.	TGTGCCAGCAGCGTACCGGGACTAGCTCCAGATACGCAGTATTTT	CASSVPGLAPDTQYF
TRBJ2-1	TRBV7-2	.	.	TGTGCCAGCAGCCGGGTGATATTGCAGTTCTTC	CASSRVILQFF
TRBJ1-1	TRBV5-4	.	.	TGTGCCAGCAGCTTGCCCTACAGGGAAGGGAACACTGAAGCTTTCTTT	CASSLPYREGNTEAFF
TRBJ2-3	TRBV18	TRBD2	.	TGTGCCAGCTCACCAGGACTAGCGGGAGGTGTGGCAGATACGCAGTATTTT	CASSPGLAGGVADTQYF
TRBJ2-1	TRBV30	TRBD1	.	TGTGCCTGGAAATCAGGGGACAGGAGCGATGAGCAGTTCTTC	CAWKSGDRSDEQFF
TRBJ2-2	TRBV5-4	TRBD1	.	TGTGCCAGCAGCTGGACAGGGGGCTGGACCGGGGAGCTGTTTTTT	CASSWTGGWTGELFF
TRBJ2-1	TRBV28	TRBD1	.	TGTGCCAGCAGTTCCTCCGGGACAGGGCTAAAGGATGAGCAGTTCTTC	CASSSSGTGLKDEQFF
TRBJ2-5	TRBV18	.	.	TGTGCCAGCAGCAAGACAGGGAGGTACCAAGAGACCCAGTACTTC	CASSKTGRYQETQYF
TRBJ2-1	TRBV7-6	.	.	TGTGCCAGCAGCTCACAGGAAGGACCCGCCTACAATGAGCAGTTCTTC	CASSSQEGPAYNEQFF
TRBJ1-1	TRBV18	TRBD1	few	TGTGCCAGCTCACAACAGGGGATCTCTGAAGCTTTCTTT	CASSQQGISEAFF
TRBJ2-3	TRBV18	.	.	TGTGCCAGCTCACCTGCTATCTCTCCAGATACGCAGTATTTT	CASSPAISPDTQYF
TRBJ2-5	TRBV30	TRBD2	.	TGTGCCTGGAGTCCCCCCTGGGGACTAGCGGGAGCAGCAGAGACCCAGTACTTC	CAWSPPWGLAGAAETQYF
TRBJ2-3	TRBV6-2/TRBV6-3	.	.	TGTGCCAGCAGTCCATTAGATACGCAGTATTTT	CASSPLDTQYF
TRBJ2-7	TRBV6-6	.	once	TGTGCCAGCAGTGACCCAACAGGGATCTACGAGCAGTACTTC	CASSDPTGIYEQYF
TRBJ2-5	TRBV7-3	.	.	TGTGCCAGCAGCGAGAGGAGTCAAGAGACCCAGTACTTC	CASSERSQETQYF
TRBJ2-1	TRBV5-1	TRBD1	.	TGCGCCAGCAGTAAGGACAGGGGGAATGAGCAGTTCTTC	CASSKDRGNEQFF
TRBJ1-1	TRBV6-2/TRBV6-3	.	.	TGTGCCAGCAGTTCCCACAGGGAGGGCACTGAAGCTTTCTTT	CASSSHREGTEAFF